This T cell receptor beta chain was identified during a study of tumor-infiltrating lymphocytes in primary liver carcinoma. Unsorted whole blood yielded the blood RNA, and germline DNA was also extracted. Starting from around 510 ng of total RNA, TCR beta cDNA was produced with a primer in the constant region. The TCR beta library was amplified through three nested multiplex PCR rounds in a modified ARM-PCR procedure. Use of TRBV1-TRBV30 forward primers with a C-beta reverse primer characterized the first two PCR rounds, which lasted 10 cycles each. MiXCR, applied by TCRdb to the multiplex PCR reads, yields one record per CDR3 protein. The sample holds just over 300,000 distinct CDR3 sequences; approximately 54% are singletons and the top ten take approximately 15%. V lost 7 bases, J lost 1 base, and 15 bases lay in between. Germline CDR1 reads SQVTM; CDR2 reads ANQGSEA. The CDR3 contains 14 residues.

This receptor was obtained from a woman in her twenties or thirties with primary liver carcinoma and hepatitis B virus infection. Sample: peripheral blood. The chain links TRBV29-1 to TRBJ2-3, with a possible D match to TRBD2 (6 bases). The CDR3 DNA is TGCAGCGCACGGGTCTGCGGGGGCACAGATACGCAGTATTTT. Its translation: CSARVCGGTDTQYF.